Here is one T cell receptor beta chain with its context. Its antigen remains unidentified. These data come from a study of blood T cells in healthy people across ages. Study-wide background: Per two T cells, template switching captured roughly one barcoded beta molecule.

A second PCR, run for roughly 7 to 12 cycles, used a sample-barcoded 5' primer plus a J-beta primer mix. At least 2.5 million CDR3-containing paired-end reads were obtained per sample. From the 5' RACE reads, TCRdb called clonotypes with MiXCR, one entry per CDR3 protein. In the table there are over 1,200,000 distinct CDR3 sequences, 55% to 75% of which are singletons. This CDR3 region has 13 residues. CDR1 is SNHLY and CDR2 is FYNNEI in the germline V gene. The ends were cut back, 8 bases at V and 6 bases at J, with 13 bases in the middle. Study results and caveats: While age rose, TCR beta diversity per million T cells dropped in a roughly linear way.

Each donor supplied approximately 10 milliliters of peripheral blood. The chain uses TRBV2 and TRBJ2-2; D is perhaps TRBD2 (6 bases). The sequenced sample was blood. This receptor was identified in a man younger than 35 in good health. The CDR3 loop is CASGVWGAGELFF. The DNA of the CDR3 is TGTGCCAGCGGCGTTTGGGGGGCCGGGGAGCTGTTTTTT.